Below are 7 T cell receptor beta chains sequenced from a single sample in a study of T cell responses to AZD1222 COVID-19 vaccine listed by TCRdb under 2021. Libraries were prepared through the immunoSEQ multiplex PCR assay. TCRdb provides this immuneACCESS table in a form limited to in-frame rearrangements. Some clones are lacking; in checked studies, under half of them reflect an unresolved V gene, and why the rest are absent is not known. The sample table holds 140,000 to 150,000 clones, of which around nine tenths were seen once. Less than 5.5% of the sample is in the top ten clones. According to the study, the label for this sample's time point signals: baseline before first vaccination. Sample: peripheral blood, taken on day 0 of AZD1222 vaccination. These receptors all come from an adult in good health.

The gene calls are TRBV5-5 and TRBJ2-7; D may be TRBD1 (6 bases). CDR1 and CDR2 (germline): SGHKS, YYEKEE (reference sequence). With 1 base removed from V and 2 bases from J, the gap between germline ends came to 22 bases. There are 18 residues in the CDR3. As DNA, the CDR3 is TGTGCCAGCAGCTTGTTGCCCAACAGGGTCCCTCGGCCCTACGAGCAGTACTTC. Its translation is CASSLLPNRVPRPYEQYF.

CDR3 sequence reads: CASSLLAGREEKLFF. CDR3 nucleotides: TGCGCCAGCAGCTTGCTTGCAGGGCGGGAGGAAAAACTGTTTTTT. J is TRBJ1-4 and V is TRBV5-1; D perhaps matches TRBD1 (5 bases). V was pared by 1 base and J by 8 bases, with 15 bases between. The CDR3 length is 15 residues. Germline CDR1 is SGHRS and CDR2 is YFSETQ.

The rearrangement links TRBV27 to TRBJ1-4, with 9 nucleotides matching TRBD1. In germline, CDR1 is MNHEY, CDR2 SMNVEV (reference sequence). V dropped 6 bases and J dropped 10; count of bases not matched to a gene: 9. The CDR3 is made up of 14 amino acids. The CDR3 reads CASSPGQGRGKLFF. DNA for the CDR3: TGTGCCAGCAGCCCGGGACAGGGAAGAGGAAAACTGTTTTTT.

The rearrangement uses TRBV6-2 or TRBV6-3 and TRBJ2-1, with D hard to call. The CDR3 has 13 residues. Deletions cut 5 bases from V and 2 bases from J, with 7 bases between. Germline lookup yields CDR1 MNHEY and CDR2 SVGEGT. CDR3 in DNA: TGTGCCAGCAGTCAGAGCACCTACAATGAGCAGTTCTTC. This codes for CASSQSTYNEQFF.

The rearrangement uses TRBV19 and TRBJ2-1, with TRBD1 matching 8 bases. This CDR3 is 14 amino acids long. Trimming at V came to 6 bases and at J to 7 bases, leaving 8 bases not matched to a gene. Germline loops: CDR1 LNHDA, CDR2 SQIVND (reference sequence). The CDR3 loop reads CASRTTGGLNEQFF. DNA for the CDR3: TGTGCCAGTAGGACCACAGGGGGTTTGAATGAGCAGTTCTTC.

The rearrangement uses TRBV24-1 and TRBJ2-3; D possibly matches TRBD1 or TRBD2 (6 bases each). Germline V lookup: CDR1 KGHDR, CDR2 SFDVKD. V was trimmed by 9 bases and J by 1 base, leaving 10 bases between them. This CDR3 spans 13 amino acids. In nucleotides, the CDR3 is TGTGCCACCGGGGGGCCGGGCACAGATACGCAGTATTTT. Its translation is CATGGPGTDTQYF.

Here the CDR3 reads CASSQSGGPFAVDTQYF. CDR3 DNA: TGTGCCAGTAGTCAATCCGGGGGGCCATTTGCCGTAGATACGCAGTATTTT. This sequence joins TRBV19 and TRBJ2-3; D perhaps matches TRBD2 (7 bases). This CDR3 has 17 amino acids. Germline V lookup: CDR1 LNHDA, CDR2 SQIVND (reference sequence). Trimming pared 5 bases from V and 5 bases from J, leaving 23 bases between.